This T cell receptor (beta chain) emerged from a study of OX40 agonist ivuxolimab in advanced cancers. This clone occurred once. Sequencing used immunoSEQ multiplex PCR; TCRdb keeps in-frame clones, though not all of them. The sample has some 110,000 clones; about 94% are singletons. The germline V gene has CDR1 DFQATT and CDR2 SNEGSKA (reference sequence). The CDR3 has 11 residues. Trimming took off 6 bases at V and 10 bases at J, with 13 bases between the two ends. Sequences were derived from CD4+ or CD8+ T cells sorted from blood, sampled in a trial of the OX40 agonist ivuxolimab. The receptor's source is an adult with an advanced solid tumor such as melanoma, head and neck, liver or kidney cancer. The chain employs TRBV20-1 and TRBJ2-1; possibly TRBD2 for D (5 bases). The CDR3 is CSARGGYEQFF. CDR3 coding DNA: TGCAGTGCCCGGGGTGGGTACGAGCAGTTCTTC.